Each of the 32 T cell receptor beta chains below was sequenced from the same sample in a study of beta chain features in type 1 diabetes. Reverse transcribing all isolated RNA meant expressed TCRB transcripts were sequenced. The method was immunoSEQ multiplex PCR; TCRdb's version includes in-frame clones alone and lacks a portion of them. The data show over 150,000 clones, approximately 8.1% seen once. Sequencing used central memory CD4+ T cells from blood. These receptors all stem from a man younger than 35 in good health.

This clone was seen a few times. The genes are TRBV27 and TRBJ1-1, with 8 nucleotides matching TRBD1. The germline V gene encodes CDR1 MNHEY and CDR2 SMNVEV (reference sequence). After removal of 6 bases from V and 1 base from J, the junction contained 7 bases not matched to a gene. CDR3 length: 15 residues. The CDR3 nucleotides are TGTGCCAGCAGACAAAGGACAGGGCGGAACACTGAAGCTTTCTTT. Translated, it gives CASRQRTGRNTEAFF.

The CDR3 reads CASSIGGANYGYTF. The DNA of the CDR3 is TGTGCCAGTAGTATAGGGGGAGCTAACTATGGCTACACCTTC. The chain uses TRBV19 and TRBJ1-2; no definite D call. CDR3 length equals 14 residues. Germline CDR1 LNHDA, CDR2 SQIVND (reference sequence). V was shortened by 1 base and J by 0 bases, with 6 bases between the two germline ends.

The rearrangement joins TRBV7-9 to TRBJ2-6; D unclear. This CDR3 has 15 amino acids. V was shortened by 5 bases and J by 1 base, with 9 bases between the two germline ends. Looked up from germline, CDR1 is SEHNR and CDR2 is FQNEAQ (reference sequence). CDR3 sequence reads: CASSVGPSGANVLTF. The CDR3 nucleotides are TGTGCCAGCAGCGTTGGGCCATCTGGGGCCAACGTCCTGACTTTC.

This clone was seen a few times. The J gene is TRBJ1-1, the V gene TRBV2; a possible D gene is TRBD1 (6 bases). The CDR3 runs 15 residues. Germline CDR1 and CDR2: SNHLY and FYNNEI. The V gene lost 4 bases and the J gene lost 3 bases, with 15 bases spanning the gap. The chain's CDR3 is CASSGGGRGYTEAFF. The CDR3 bases are TGTGCCAGCAGTGGCGGGGGCCGAGGATACACTGAAGCTTTCTTT.

In its sample, this clone was seen a few times. This sequence joins TRBV6-1 and TRBJ2-5; TRBD1 agrees at 10 bases. Germline values: CDR1 MNHNS, CDR2 SASEGT. The CDR3 loop spans 15 amino acids. V gave up 4 bases and J gave up 2 bases; unmatched junction bases: 4. The CDR3 DNA sequence: TGTGCCAGCAGTGTCCAGGGACAGGGGCAAGAGACCCAGTACTTC. This gives the protein CASSVQGQGQETQYF.

In its sample, this clone was seen a few times. The chain uses TRBV29-1 and TRBJ2-5, with 7 bases matching TRBD2. Germline-derived CDR1 and CDR2 are SQVTM and ANQGSEA. The V gene end was trimmed by 5 bases and the J gene end by 5 bases; junction bases not matched to a gene: 8. The CDR3 sequence is 13 residues long. The CDR3 region has the DNA TGCAGCGTTAGAGGGACGGGAGGCGAGACCCAGTACTTC. It specifies CSVRGTGGETQYF.

This clone was counted at least ten times. The V and J genes are TRBV11-2 and TRBJ2-5; D unclear. V was cut by 5 bases and J by 2 bases, with 12 bases left in between. There are 14 residues in the CDR3. CDR1 and CDR2 from the germline V gene are SGHAT and FQNNGV. In nucleotides, the CDR3 is TGTGCCAGCAGCCCGAGACTCGAGCAAGAGACCCAGTACTTC. The encoded protein is CASSPRLEQETQYF.

The chain recombines TRBV28 with TRBJ1-3, with a possible D match to TRBD1 (6 bases). Germline assignment: CDR1 MDHEN and CDR2 SYDVKM. V shed 5 bases and J shed 3 bases, with 17 bases lying between them. The CDR3 sequence is 16 residues long. CDR3 DNA sequence: TGTGCCAGCAGTGTAACAGGGTTAAAAAATGGAAACACCATATATTTT. It specifies CASSVTGLKNGNTIYF.

This clone has a count of ten or more. The chain recombines TRBV7-3 with TRBJ2-2; no reliable D call. CDR1 is SGHTA, CDR2 FQGTGA, per germline. With 3 bases removed from V and 4 bases from J, the gap between germline ends came to 9 bases. The CDR3 has 14 amino acids. The CDR3 region is CASSFSGRTGELFF. The DNA for the CDR3 is TGTGCCAGCAGCTTTAGTGGGCGCACCGGGGAGCTGTTTTTT.

There are a few counts of this clone. The V and J genes are TRBV6-5 and TRBJ2-2, with 7 positions matching TRBD2. The CDR3 is 15 residues long. From germline, CDR1 is MNHEY and CDR2 SVGAGI. The trim removed 5 bases at V and 6 bases at J, leaving 9 bases unmatched. CDR3 nucleotides: TGTGCCAGCAGTCCTCCGGGACTATTGGCCGGGGAGCTGTTTTTT. Amino acid sequence: CASSPPGLLAGELFF.

V gene TRBV5-1 combines with J gene TRBJ2-7; D unresolved. This CDR3 is built from 15 residues. Germline V lookup: CDR1 SGHRS, CDR2 YFSETQ. The V end lost 2 bases, the J end lost 0 bases, and 12 bases lay between the germline ends. CDR3 amino acids: CASSFGSMSSYEQYF. The CDR3 DNA reads TGCGCCAGCAGCTTTGGTTCTATGAGCTCCTACGAGCAGTACTTC.

In DNA, the CDR3 is TGTGCCAGCAGCTTAGATGCAGGGCGGATCACCGGGGAGCTGTTTTTT. Amino acids: CASSLDAGRITGELFF. The gene calls are TRBV13 and TRBJ2-2, with D perhaps matching TRBD1 (5 bases). V was clipped by 1 base and J by 4 bases, with 13 bases between them. This CDR3 has 16 amino acids. Looked up from germline, CDR1 is PRHDT and CDR2 is FYEKMQ (reference sequence). Full variable domain (missing parts from reference TRBV13 and TRBJ2-2): AAGVIQSPRHLIKEKRETATLKCYPIPRHDTVYWYQQGPGQDPQFLISFYEKMQSDKGSIPDRFSAQQFSDYHSELNMSSLELGDSALYFCASSLDAGRITGELFFGEGSRLTVL.

The genes are TRBV2 and TRBJ1-1; D call uncertain. Germline V lookup: CDR1 SNHLY, CDR2 FYNNEI. The V end lost 5 bases, the J end lost 0 bases, and 10 bases lay between the germline ends. This CDR3 has 14 residues. The CDR3 reads CASSLRQLNTEAFF. CDR3 coding DNA: TGTGCCAGCAGTCTCAGGCAATTGAACACTGAAGCTTTCTTT.

This clone was seen a handful of times. Mismatch with germline at one junction end may stem from a read error. The rearrangement links TRBV7-7 to TRBJ2-5; TRBD1 aligns across 7 bases. Germline V gives CDR1 SSHAT, CDR2 FNYEAQ (reference sequence). This CDR3 is built from 14 residues. CDR3 amino acids: CASSLNRGRETQYF. For the CDR3, the DNA is TGTGCTAGCAGCTTAAACAGGGGACGGGAGACCCAGTACTTC. Together with reference TRBV7-7 and TRBJ2-5, the CDR3 gives the full variable domain: GAGVSQSPRYKVTKRGQDVTLRCDPISSHATLYWYQQALGQGPEFLTYFNYEAQPDKSGLPSDRFSAERPEGSISTLTIQRTEQRDSAMYRCASSLNRGRETQYFGPGTRLLVL.

In this sample, this clone turned up a few times. The V gene is TRBV5-1, the J gene TRBJ2-5, with D perhaps matching TRBD1 (7 bases). The germline V gene has CDR1 SGHRS and CDR2 YFSETQ. Trimming left V 0 bases short and J 2 bases short, with 14 bases between. The CDR3 has 16 residues. CDR3 sequence (DNA): TGCGCCAGCAGCTTGGTGGCAGGGGGGAAGCAAGAGACCCAGTACTTC. As protein: CASSLVAGGKQETQYF.

The V call is TRBV30, the J call TRBJ2-5; 7 positions agree with TRBD2. The CDR3 is 12 amino acids. Germline V gene lookup returns CDR1 GTSNPN and CDR2 SVGIG (reference sequence). V gave up 4 bases and J gave up 4 bases; unmatched junction bases: 3. The CDR3 sequence is CAWTAGVETQYF. The CDR3 region has the DNA TGTGCCTGGACGGCGGGAGTAGAGACCCAGTACTTC.

The rearrangement uses TRBV9 and TRBJ1-6; D is possibly TRBD1 (5 bases). CDR3 length equals 17 residues. Germline CDR1 SGDLS, CDR2 YYNGEE. Trimming took off 0 bases at V and 10 bases at J, with 20 bases between the two ends. CDR3 bases: TGTGCCAGCAGCGTAGCCCAGGTATATGGGGCGGTATCACCCCTCCACTTT. Residues: CASSVAQVYGAVSPLHF. The whole variable domain, remainder taken from reference TRBV9 and TRBJ1-6, is DSGVTQTPKHLITATGQRVTLRCSPRSGDLSVYWYQQSLDQGLQFLIQYYNGEERAKGNILERFSAQQFPDLHSELNLSSLELGDSALYFCASSVAQVYGAVSPLHFGNGTRLTVT.

This clone was counted a few times. J is TRBJ1-4 and V is TRBV6-6; 8 nucleotides agree with TRBD1. Germline CDR1 is MNHNY and CDR2 is SVGAGI (reference sequence). The CDR3 is 14 amino acids. V dropped 6 bases and J dropped 13; count of bases not matched to a gene: 13. As DNA, the CDR3 is TGTGCCAGCAGACAACGACAGGGGATCGTCTTACTGTTTTTT. It codes for CASRQRQGIVLLFF.

There are a few counts of this clone. The chain's CDR3 is CASSLQGGLNGYTF. The CDR3 DNA reads TGTGCCAGCAGCTTACAGGGAGGACTTAATGGCTACACCTTC. The chain has TRBV7-9 and TRBJ1-2, with D possibly matching TRBD1 (5 bases). The germline V gene encodes CDR1 SEHNR and CDR2 FQNEAQ (reference sequence). The CDR3 extends over 14 amino acids. The ends were cut back, 2 bases at V and 6 bases at J, with 13 bases in the middle.

Only a few counts were recorded for this clone. The chain employs TRBV2 and TRBJ2-5; 7 bases agree with TRBD1. This CDR3 is 14 amino acids long. Germline V lookup: CDR1 SNHLY, CDR2 FYNNEI. V was clipped by 0 bases and J by 7 bases; unmatched bases: 5. The CDR3 DNA reads as TGTGCCAGCAGTGAAGCGCTACAGGGGTTGACCCAGTACTTC. This codes for CASSEALQGLTQYF.

This clone has a handful of counts. V and J are TRBV18 and TRBJ2-1, with TRBD1 matching over 11 bases. Germline lookup yields CDR1 KGHSH and CDR2 LQKENI. The CDR3 spans 16 residues. The J segment lost 1 base and the V segment lost 2 bases, leaving 1 base of the junction unmatched. The CDR3: CASSPGDRGSYNEQFF. Written as DNA, the CDR3 is TGTGCCAGCTCACCAGGGGACAGGGGGTCCTACAATGAGCAGTTCTTC.

This clone was seen only once. The chain couples TRBV27 to TRBJ1-3; D is possibly TRBD1 (6 bases). Trimming pared 4 bases from V and 2 bases from J, leaving 12 bases between. This CDR3 is built from 15 residues. CDR1 is MNHEY and CDR2 is SMNVEV in the germline V gene (reference sequence). The CDR3 DNA follows: TGTGCCAGCAGTTCGACAGGCTACACTGGAAACACCATATATTTT. Translated, it gives CASSSTGYTGNTIYF.

This clone was found a few times. The V gene is TRBV7-3, the J gene TRBJ1-1; possible D gene TRBD1, 6 bases. Trimming took 5 bases from V and 7 from J, leaving 11 bases between them. The V gene's germline CDR1 is SGHTA and CDR2 FQGTGA. The CDR3 has 12 amino acids. The CDR3 DNA follows: TGTGCCAGCAGCAACAGGGACCGTGAAGCTTTCTTT. Amino acid sequence: CASSNRDREAFF.

With regard to this clone: Sequence at one end of the junction differs from germline and may be a read error. The rearrangement links TRBV7-2 to TRBJ1-2; D might be TRBD1 (5 bases). CDR3 length: 12 residues. Germline CDR1 SGHTA, CDR2 FQGNSA. The DNA of the CDR3 is TGTGCCAGCAGCCTAGCTAGGGGTGGCTACACCTTC. This codes for CASSLARGGYTF.

The table lists this clone with a few counts. This rearrangement joins TRBV5-4 to TRBJ2-7; TRBD1 aligns across 8 bases. Germline-derived CDR1 and CDR2 are SGHNT and YYREEE (reference sequence). This CDR3 has 16 residues. The junction had 9 bases not matched to a gene; V was cut back by 0 bases and J by 4 bases. The CDR3 DNA sequence: TGTGCCAGCAGCTTGGTATCAGGGGGCTTTCATTACGAGCAGTACTTC. This sequence encodes CASSLVSGGFHYEQYF.

This clone turned up a few times. The chain recombines TRBV19 with TRBJ2-5, with 11 bases identical to TRBD2. Germline CDR1 is LNHDA and CDR2 is SQIVND (reference sequence). V was clipped by 3 bases and J by 4 bases; unmatched bases: 4. The CDR3 length is 15 residues. The CDR3 region has the DNA TGTGCCAGTAGTATGACTAGCGGGAAGGTAGAGACCCAGTACTTC. Translated, it gives CASSMTSGKVETQYF.

This clone was recorded at least ten times. The J gene is TRBJ2-5, the V gene TRBV29-1; perhaps TRBD1 as D (5 bases). Germline V gives CDR1 SQVTM, CDR2 ANQGSEA. The CDR3 consists of 14 residues. V shed 5 bases and J shed 7 bases, with 20 bases lying between them. The CDR3, as DNA: TGCAGCGTTCAGCATCAGTATCCAGGGTCGACCCAGTACTTC. Translation: CSVQHQYPGSTQYF.

The chain combines TRBV5-6 with TRBJ2-7; D perhaps matches TRBD1 (6 bases). Between the trimmed V and J ends, which lost 1 base and 3 bases, there was a span of 26 bases. Germline CDR1 and CDR2: SGHDT and YYEEEE. This CDR3 spans 19 amino acids. CDR3 amino acids: CASSLPGKLQGSGFYEQYF. For the CDR3, the DNA is TGTGCCAGCAGCTTGCCCGGGAAATTACAGGGTTCGGGATTCTACGAGCAGTACTTC.

This clone occurred a few times. This same CDR3 is encoded by further DNA sequences in the sample. V is TRBV7-2 and J is TRBJ1-1, with 7 bases fitting TRBD1. Per the germline V gene, CDR1 is SGHTA and CDR2 is FQGNSA. This CDR3 is 14 amino acids long. V shed 6 bases and J 0 bases; nucleotides not matched to a gene: 4. The CDR3 sequence: CASSPDRMNTEAFF. The CDR3 DNA reads as TGTGCCAGCAGTCCGGACAGGATGAACACTGAAGCTTTCTTT.

This clone was recorded a few times. This chain uses TRBV28 with TRBJ1-6, with TRBD1 matching 8 bases. The CDR3 is made up of 17 amino acids. J lost 8 bases, V lost 4 bases, and 13 bases had no gene match. Per the germline V gene, CDR1 is MDHEN and CDR2 is SYDVKM. CDR3 amino acids: CASSSPGGQGRDSPLHF. The CDR3 DNA is TGTGCCAGCAGTTCTCCCGGCGGACAGGGCCGGGATTCACCCCTCCACTTT.

This clone was detected only a few times. The chain has TRBV28 and TRBJ2-1; 9 bases map to TRBD1. CDR1 is MDHEN, CDR2 SYDVKM, per germline. J was trimmed by 8 bases and V by 2 bases; bases with no gene match: 4. CDR3 length: 14 amino acids. CDR3 coding DNA: TGTGCCAGCAGTTTAGGGACAGGGTTTGATGAGCAGTTCTTC. Protein: CASSLGTGFDEQFF.

This clone occurred a few times. The chain employs TRBV9 and TRBJ2-1, with 8 nucleotides matching TRBD2. J was trimmed by 4 bases and V by 3 bases; bases with no gene match: 9. Germline CDR1 and CDR2: SGDLS and YYNGEE. The length of the CDR3 is 16 residues. CDR3 loop: CASSGSSGISYNEQFF. In nucleotides, the CDR3 is TGTGCCAGCAGCGGGAGTAGCGGGATTTCTTACAATGAGCAGTTCTTC.